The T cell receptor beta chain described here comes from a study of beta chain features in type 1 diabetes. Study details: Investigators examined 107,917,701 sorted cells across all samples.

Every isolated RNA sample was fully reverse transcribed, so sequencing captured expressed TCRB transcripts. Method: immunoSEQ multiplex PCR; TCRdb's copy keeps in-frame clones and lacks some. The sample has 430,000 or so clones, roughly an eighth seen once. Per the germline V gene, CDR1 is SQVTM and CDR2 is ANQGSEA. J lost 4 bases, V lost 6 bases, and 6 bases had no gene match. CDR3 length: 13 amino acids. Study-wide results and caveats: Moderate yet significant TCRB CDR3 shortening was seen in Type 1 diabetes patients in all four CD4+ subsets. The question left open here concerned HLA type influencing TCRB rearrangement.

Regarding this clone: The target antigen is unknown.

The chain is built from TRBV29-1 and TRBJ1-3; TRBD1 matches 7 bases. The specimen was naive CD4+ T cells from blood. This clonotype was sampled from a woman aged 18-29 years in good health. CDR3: CSVRQGGGNTIYF. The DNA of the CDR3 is TGCAGCGTGAGACAGGGTGGAGGAAACACCATATATTTT.